The rows below give T cell receptor beta chains drawn from one sample of a study of T cell responses to AZD1222 COVID-19 vaccine. TCRdb keeps only in-frame clones here, not all; method: immunoSEQ multiplex PCR. The sample holds about 180,000 clones, about 90% seen once. The sequencing used peripheral blood, collected 28 days after the second AZD1222 dose. The receptors shown here come from an adult who received the AZD1222 COVID-19 vaccine. Each CDR3 is given with its conserved first and last residue. Fields, in order: D gene, J gene, V gene, clone size, CDR3 protein, CDR3 DNA. A D gene is named only where the DNA matches it firmly. Size tells how often a clone was seen (once, few, many) or the class of an expanded clone, and some rows leave it out.

>TRBD1|TRBJ1-2|TRBV3-1/TRBV3-2|NA
CASSQRTGDGYTF
TGTGCCAGCAGCCAACGGACAGGGGATGGCTACACCTTC
>NA|TRBJ2-3|TRBV19|once
CASSTQLVADTQYF
TGTGCCAGTAGTACCCAGTTGGTCGCAGATACGCAGTATTTT
>NA|TRBJ2-7|TRBV6-2/TRBV6-3|NA
CASTPRSLAEQYF
TGTGCCAGCACCCCCCGAAGTCTTGCCGAGCAGTACTTC
>NA|TRBJ1-1|TRBV28|once
CASTVVNTEAFF
TGTGCCAGCACCGTCGTGAACACTGAAGCTTTCTTT
>TRBD1|TRBJ1-5|TRBV6-5|NA
CASSPDRAVNQPQHF
TGTGCCAGCAGCCCGGACAGGGCAGTCAATCAGCCCCAGCATTTT
>NA|TRBJ2-7|TRBV3-1/TRBV3-2|NA
CASSLGSSYEQYF
TGTGCCAGCAGCCTAGGATCTTCCTACGAGCAGTACTTC
>TRBD2|TRBJ2-2|TRBV24-1|NA
CATSDTSGANTGELFF
TGTGCCACCAGTGACACTAGCGGGGCGAACACCGGGGAGCTGTTTTTT
>TRBD1|TRBJ1-2|TRBV4-2|NA
CASSQEQGAWGYTF
TGTGCCAGCAGCCAAGAACAGGGGGCTTGGGGCTACACCTTC
>TRBD2|TRBJ2-7|TRBV27|NA
CASSFSSGGSREQYF
TGTGCCAGCAGTTTTTCTAGCGGGGGGTCCCGCGAGCAGTACTTC
>TRBD1|TRBJ2-2|TRBV7-7|NA
CASSRDRGTTGELFF
TGTGCCAGCAGCCGGGACAGGGGGACCACCGGGGAGCTGTTTTTT
>NA|TRBJ2-7|TRBV4-1|few
CASSQVGRGIYEQYF
TGCGCCAGCAGCCAAGTGGGCAGGGGAATCTACGAGCAGTACTTC
>NA|TRBJ1-2|TRBV30|NA
CAWEVDYGYTF
TGTGCCTGGGAGGTGGACTATGGCTACACCTTC
>NA|TRBJ1-3|TRBV27|NA
CASSPREGPSFGNTIYF
TGTGCCAGCAGTCCGCGCGAGGGGCCATCTTTTGGAAACACCATATATTTT
>NA|TRBJ2-2|TRBV11-3|NA
CASSLVYRGELFF
TGTGCCAGCAGCTTAGTGTACAGGGGGGAGCTGTTTTTT
>TRBD1|TRBJ2-2|TRBV25-1|NA
CASSGRQGRVAGELFF
TGTGCCAGCAGTGGGCGACAGGGGCGAGTCGCCGGGGAGCTGTTTTTT
>TRBD2|TRBJ2-7|TRBV6-2/TRBV6-3|NA
CASSGLAGGPYEQYF
TGTGCCAGCAGTGGACTAGCGGGGGGCCCCTACGAGCAGTACTTC
>TRBD2|TRBJ2-7|TRBV13|NA
CASSPELAGGYEQYF
TGTGCCAGCAGCCCCGAACTAGCGGGAGGGTACGAGCAGTACTTC
>NA|TRBJ1-1|TRBV7-9|NA
CASSGRVNTEAFF
TGTGCCAGCAGCGGACGGGTAAACACTGAAGCTTTCTTT
>NA|TRBJ1-5|TRBV6-1|NA
CASSEAGGARLDQPQHF
TGTGCCAGCAGTGAGGCGGGGGGTGCGCGGTTGGATCAGCCCCAGCATTTT
>NA|TRBJ2-7|TRBV19|NA
CASSLQGFSEQYF
TGTGCCAGTAGCTTACAGGGATTTAGCGAGCAGTACTTC
>TRBD2|TRBJ2-3|TRBV10-3|NA
CAISGTSGSTDTQYF
TGTGCCATCAGCGGGACTAGCGGGAGCACAGATACGCAGTATTTT
>TRBD1|TRBJ1-4|TRBV30|NA
CAWSVGSGGNEKLFF
TGTGCCTGGAGTGTTGGTTCAGGGGGTAATGAAAAACTGTTTTTT
>NA|TRBJ1-1|TRBV19|NA
CASSIGAGANTEAFF
TGTGCCAGTAGTATAGGGGCCGGGGCCAACACTGAAGCTTTCTTT
>TRBD2|TRBJ2-7|TRBV7-8|NA
CASSFEQPGLAGYEQYF
TGTGCCAGCAGCTTTGAACAACCGGGACTAGCGGGGTACGAGCAGTACTTC
>NA|TRBJ2-7|TRBV28|NA
CASSSTGLSSYEQYF
TGTGCCAGCAGTTCGACAGGCCTAAGCTCCTACGAGCAGTACTTC
>NA|TRBJ1-5|TRBV10-3|NA
CAISESLGAGQPQHF
TGTGCCATCAGTGAGTCTTTGGGGGCAGGACAGCCCCAGCATTTT
>NA|TRBJ2-7|TRBV4-1|once
CASSHDHYEQYF
TGCGCCAGCAGCCACGACCACTACGAGCAGTACTTC
>NA|TRBJ2-7|TRBV23-1|few
CASSPGYEQYF
TGCGCCAGCAGTCCCGGGTACGAGCAGTACTTC
>NA|TRBJ1-2|TRBV6-6|NA
CASSYKGGYTF
TGTGCCAGCAGTTACAAGGGCGGCTACACCTTC
>NA|TRBJ1-5|TRBV6-5|NA
CASSYSRGPQHF
TGTGCCAGCAGTTACTCGCGGGGGCCCCAGCATTTT
>NA|TRBJ2-1|TRBV6-6|NA
CASREATFSSYNEQFF
TGTGCCAGCAGGGAGGCGACCTTCAGCTCCTACAATGAGCAGTTCTTC
>TRBD2|TRBJ2-3|TRBV9|NA
CASSEMTSGAVGIPDTQYF
TGTGCCAGCAGCGAAATGACTAGCGGCGCCGTTGGAATCCCAGATACGCAGTATTTT
>NA|TRBJ1-2|TRBV25-1|NA
CASSESGRTFYGYTF
TGTGCCAGCAGTGAATCTGGACGGACCTTCTATGGCTACACCTTC
>TRBD2|TRBJ2-3|TRBV6-6|NA
CASSYPLAGSTDTQYF
TGTGCCAGCAGTTACCCTCTAGCGGGGAGCACAGATACGCAGTATTTT
>NA|TRBJ1-6|TRBV6-5|NA
CASSYDSRSPLHF
TGTGCCAGCAGTTACGACTCCCGTTCACCCCTCCACTTT
>NA|TRBJ1-5|TRBV3-1/TRBV3-2|NA
CASSQGQDNQPQHF
TGTGCCAGCAGCCAAGGGCAGGATAATCAGCCCCAGCATTTT
>NA|TRBJ2-3|TRBV2|NA
CASSPGGIATDTQYF
TGTGCCAGCAGTCCGGGTGGGATAGCCACAGATACGCAGTATTTT
>NA|TRBJ1-2|TRBV27|NA
CASSLLYGGKGYTF
TGTGCCAGCAGTTTATTGTACGGGGGAAAAGGCTACACCTTC
>TRBD1|TRBJ1-1|TRBV2|NA
CASSVRQGTEAFF
TGTGCCAGCAGCGTTCGACAGGGCACTGAAGCTTTCTTT
>NA|TRBJ2-7|TRBV18|NA
CASSPSQGYSYEQYF
TGTGCCAGCTCACCCAGCCAGGGTTACTCCTACGAGCAGTACTTC
>NA|TRBJ2-3|TRBV28|NA
CASNGGASTDTQYF
TGTGCCAGCAACGGCGGGGCTAGCACAGATACGCAGTATTTT
>NA|TRBJ1-2|TRBV13|few
CASSLREGGYTF
TGTGCCAGCAGCCTCAGGGAGGGGGGCTACACCTTC
>NA|TRBJ1-1|TRBV2|once
CASSPLGEAAEAFF
TGTGCCAGCAGTCCCTTAGGGGAGGCGGCTGAAGCTTTCTTT
>TRBD1|TRBJ2-3|TRBV2|once
CASSRQGRSTDTQYF
TGTGCCAGCAGCCGACAGGGAAGGAGCACAGATACGCAGTATTTT
>NA|TRBJ2-7|TRBV5-5|NA
CASSATSSYEQYF
TGTGCCAGCAGCGCCACCTCAAGCTACGAGCAGTACTTC
>NA|TRBJ2-7|TRBV3-1/TRBV3-2|NA
CASSRVGAAYEQYF
TGTGCCAGCAGCCGTGTTGGGGCAGCCTACGAGCAGTACTTC
>NA|TRBJ1-3|TRBV11-2|NA
CASSLDSPVRSGNTIYF
TGTGCCAGCAGCTTAGATTCCCCAGTAAGATCTGGAAACACCATATATTTT
>TRBD2|TRBJ2-3|TRBV5-6|NA
CASSWGGSTDTQYF
TGTGCCAGCAGCTGGGGGGGGTCCACAGATACGCAGTATTTT
>TRBD2|TRBJ2-1|TRBV11-2|NA
CASRMVAGTIYNEQFF
TGTGCCAGCAGGATGGTAGCGGGGACGATATACAATGAGCAGTTCTTC
>NA|TRBJ2-7|TRBV2|NA
CASSDDEQYF
TGTGCCAGCAGTGACGACGAGCAGTACTTC
>NA|TRBJ2-7|TRBV6-1|NA
CASSGGGRRDAYEQYF
TGTGCCAGCAGTGGGGGAGGTCGCAGGGACGCCTACGAGCAGTACTTC
>NA|TRBJ1-2|TRBV7-9|NA
CASSPPGRGGYTF
TGTGCCAGCAGCCCCCCGGGGAGAGGAGGCTACACCTTC